The 16 T cell receptor beta chains presented below share a single source sample, sequenced in a study of spatial heterogeneity in lung cancer. The study, taken as a whole, reports: The study found that expanded intratumoral alpha and beta TCR counts tracked tumor mutation counts.

TCRdb used MiXCR to reprocess the 5' RACE reads, holding one entry per CDR3 protein. The sample comprises about 13,000 distinct CDR3 sequences, approximately 4.6% of which are singletons, and around 25% rests with the top ten. Their specific antigens are unknown. Noted time point: sample taken at primary tumor resection. The material was lung tumor tissue, obtained at surgery. The receptors shown here come from a male donor with early-stage non-small cell lung cancer.

There are many counts of this clonotype. Found in a library prepared for alpha chains, this beta chain is an off-target read, and its abundance has little meaning. This rearrangement joins TRBV18 to TRBJ2-4, with D unresolved. This CDR3 region has 13 residues. Germline CDR1 reads KGHSH; CDR2 reads LQKENI. V lost 3 bases, J lost 3 bases, and 6 bases lay in between. CDR3 region: CASSPGFKNIQYF. CDR3 sequence (DNA): TGTGCCAGCTCACCGGGATTCAAAAACATTCAGTACTTC.

This clonotype was detected only a few times. This beta chain slipped into a library made for alpha chains as a stray read, so its size is not meaningful. This chain joins TRBV6-2 or TRBV6-3 and TRBJ2-3; no definite D call. CDR1 MNHEY and CDR2 SVGEGT come from the germline V gene. V shed 5 bases and J shed 1 base, with 16 bases lying between them. This CDR3 spans 16 amino acids. CDR3 protein: CASSPFRSLGTDTQYF. The CDR3 DNA reads as TGTGCCAGCAGTCCCTTTAGGTCCCTCGGCACAGATACGCAGTATTTT.

This clonotype was seen many times. Being off target in a library aimed at alpha chains, this beta chain has a size of little meaning. J is TRBJ2-7 and V is TRBV28, with D perhaps matching TRBD1 (6 bases). V was shortened by 7 bases and J by 0 bases, with 22 bases between the two germline ends. CDR3 length: 17 residues. CDR1 is MDHEN and CDR2 is SYDVKM in the germline V gene. The CDR3 loop reads CASNAPRDTRSSYEQYF. DNA for the CDR3: TGTGCCAGCAACGCGCCCCGGGACACTCGGAGCTCCTACGAGCAGTACTTC.

This clonotype was seen at least ten times. Within a library made for alpha chains, this beta chain is off target, and its count is uninformative. This chain joins TRBV7-7 and TRBJ1-1; D gene unclear. V was shortened by 5 bases and J by 4 bases, with 11 bases between the two germline ends. The CDR3 runs to 13 residues. Germline values: CDR1 SSHAT, CDR2 FNYEAQ (reference sequence). The CDR3 is CASSPSEGTEAFF. The CDR3 DNA sequence: TGTGCCAGCAGCCCATCGGAGGGCACTGAAGCTTTCTTT.

This clonotype was seen repeatedly, ten times or more. This beta chain turned up in a library designed for alpha chains; as an off-target read, its abundance says little. V gene TRBV12-3 or TRBV12-4 combines with J gene TRBJ2-5, with 11 bases identical to TRBD1. This CDR3 is built from 16 residues. Trimming removed 5 bases from V and 4 bases from J; junction bases left unmatched: 9. CDR3 in amino acids: CASSPLRTGGLETQYF. As DNA, the CDR3 is TGTGCCAGCAGTCCCCTCCGGACAGGGGGCTTAGAGACCCAGTACTTC.

As to this clonotype: For a library built for alpha chains, this beta chain is a stray read; little rests on its size. This chain uses TRBV7-2 with TRBJ2-5; a possible D gene is TRBD1 (5 bases). Germline values: CDR1 SGHTA, CDR2 FQGNSA. The CDR3 loop spans 14 amino acids. The germline V and J ends were trimmed by 3 bases and 1 base, with 9 bases remaining between them. For the CDR3, the DNA is TGTGCCAGCAGCTTTAATACAGGCCAAGAGACCCAGTACTTC. Its translation is CASSFNTGQETQYF.

This clonotype occurred many times. Little can be read into the size of this beta chain, an off-target read in a library designed for alpha chains. This sequence joins TRBV5-1 and TRBJ2-2; D perhaps matches TRBD2 (7 bases). There are 16 residues in the CDR3. V dropped 7 bases and J dropped 3 bases, with 19 bases sitting between them. CDR1 is SGHRS, CDR2 YFSETQ, per germline. CDR3 residues: CASEATAGADTGELFF. The CDR3 nucleotides are TGCGCCAGCGAGGCCACTGCGGGGGCCGACACCGGGGAGCTGTTTTTT.

This clonotype was observed a handful of times. Because the library targeted alpha chains, this beta chain is an off-target read whose size means little. The rearrangement joins TRBV5-1 to TRBJ1-6, with 9 bases that match TRBD1. Trimming took 4 bases from V and 9 from J; bases not matched to a gene: 8. Per the germline V gene, CDR1 is SGHRS and CDR2 is YFSETQ. This CDR3 contains 15 residues. CDR3 loop: CASSATTGGGSPLHF. CDR3 nucleotide sequence: TGCGCCAGCAGCGCGACGACAGGGGGTGGTTCACCCCTCCACTTT.

This clonotype showed up many times. This beta chain is a stray read from a library made for alpha chains; its abundance is not meaningful. This chain joins TRBV7-2 and TRBJ2-7, with TRBD1 matching 7 bases. Germline lookup yields CDR1 SGHTA and CDR2 FQGNSA. V gave up 3 bases and J gave up 0 bases; unmatched junction bases: 8. This CDR3 region has 16 residues. This chain's CDR3 is CASSLSGTALSYEQYF. DNA for the CDR3: TGTGCCAGCAGCTTGTCCGGGACAGCCCTCTCCTACGAGCAGTACTTC. The complete variable domain, with remaining parts taken from reference TRBV7-2 and TRBJ2-7, reads GAGVSQSPSNKVTEKGKDVELRCDPISGHTALYWYRQSLGQGLEFLIYFQGNSAPDKSGLPSDRFSAERTGGSVSTLTIQRTQQEDSAVYLCASSLSGTALSYEQYFGPGTRLTVT.

A remark on this clonotype: Because this beta chain is a stray read in a library intended to capture alpha chains, its abundance should not be given much weight. This sequence joins TRBV19 and TRBJ2-7; 9 bases match TRBD1. V shed 5 bases and J 7 bases; nucleotides not matched to a gene: 12. The CDR3 has 15 residues. In germline, CDR1 is LNHDA, CDR2 SQIVND (reference sequence). As DNA, the CDR3 is TGTGCCAGTAGTCTCCGGGACAGGGCCCTGGAAGAGCAGTACTTC. Amino acid sequence: CASSLRDRALEEQYF.

This clonotype counts as medium-sized. The library was prepared for alpha chains; this beta chain is a stray read, so its frequency means little. This chain joins TRBV28 and TRBJ2-2; TRBD1 might be the D (6 bases). The germline V gene encodes CDR1 MDHEN and CDR2 SYDVKM. Trimming took 4 bases from V and 6 from J, leaving 12 bases between them. This CDR3 is 14 amino acids long. This CDR3 reads CASSSKGESGELFF. In DNA, the CDR3 is TGTGCCAGCAGTTCAAAGGGGGAGTCCGGGGAGCTGTTTTTT. The entire variable domain, with the rest obtained from reference TRBV28 and TRBJ2-2, is as follows: DVKVTQSSRYLVKRTGEKVFLECVQDMDHENMFWYRQDPGLGLRLIYFSYDVKMKEKGDIPEGYSVSREKKERFSLILESASTNQTSMYLCASSSKGESGELFFGEGSRLTVL.

This clonotype is classed as medium-sized. With the library built for alpha chains, this beta chain is off target and its frequency is not meaningful. This sequence joins TRBV20-1 and TRBJ2-3; 9 bases match TRBD1. The CDR3 contains 15 residues. The ends lost 6 bases at V and 5 bases at J; junction bases unmatched: 12. CDR1 is DFQATT, CDR2 SNEGSKA, per germline (reference sequence). The CDR3 protein is CSAQPGQGGLDTQYF. The CDR3 coding sequence is TGCAGTGCACAACCGGGACAGGGAGGATTAGATACGCAGTATTTT.

This clonotype came up many times. Because the library targeted alpha chains, this beta chain is an off-target read whose size means little. CDR3 in amino acids: CASSSWYGYTF. The CDR3 DNA reads as TGTGCCAGCAGTTCATGGTATGGCTACACCTTC. The chain combines TRBV28 with TRBJ1-2; D is unresolved. Germline lookup yields CDR1 MDHEN and CDR2 SYDVKM. The CDR3 runs 11 residues. V lost 4 bases, J lost 5 bases, and 5 bases lay in between.

This clonotype was seen at least ten times. The size of this beta chain means little, since it is a stray read in a library made for alpha chains. The chain links TRBV7-2 to TRBJ1-2; D uncertain. Trimming left V 5 bases short and J 5 bases short, with 18 bases between. Germline CDR1 is SGHTA and CDR2 is FQGNSA. The CDR3 has 15 residues. In DNA, the CDR3 is TGTGCCAGCAGCCCTATTTCCCTTGCGAAGTATGGCTACACCTTC. This encodes CASSPISLAKYGYTF.

This clonotype was recorded at least ten times. The library was built for alpha chains, so this beta chain is an off-target read and its size means little. This sequence joins TRBV6-2 or TRBV6-3 and TRBJ1-5; D gene uncertain. V shed 1 base and J shed 2 bases, with 3 bases lying between them. The V gene's germline CDR1 is MNHEY and CDR2 SVGEGT. The CDR3 runs 13 residues. CDR3 region: CASSYWGNQPQHF. In DNA, the CDR3 is TGTGCCAGCAGTTACTGGGGCAATCAGCCCCAGCATTTT.

Ten or more counts support this clonotype. The size of this beta chain means little, since it is a stray read in a library made for alpha chains. This chain connects TRBV5-1 to TRBJ1-6; no reliable D call. CDR3 length: 15 amino acids. Germline CDR1 reads SGHRS; CDR2 reads YFSETQ. V lost 4 bases and J lost 8, with 16 bases in between. The CDR3 DNA is TGCGCCAGCAGCCCCAGGACCCCCGAGGATTCACCCCTCCACTTT. Translated: CASSPRTPEDSPLHF.